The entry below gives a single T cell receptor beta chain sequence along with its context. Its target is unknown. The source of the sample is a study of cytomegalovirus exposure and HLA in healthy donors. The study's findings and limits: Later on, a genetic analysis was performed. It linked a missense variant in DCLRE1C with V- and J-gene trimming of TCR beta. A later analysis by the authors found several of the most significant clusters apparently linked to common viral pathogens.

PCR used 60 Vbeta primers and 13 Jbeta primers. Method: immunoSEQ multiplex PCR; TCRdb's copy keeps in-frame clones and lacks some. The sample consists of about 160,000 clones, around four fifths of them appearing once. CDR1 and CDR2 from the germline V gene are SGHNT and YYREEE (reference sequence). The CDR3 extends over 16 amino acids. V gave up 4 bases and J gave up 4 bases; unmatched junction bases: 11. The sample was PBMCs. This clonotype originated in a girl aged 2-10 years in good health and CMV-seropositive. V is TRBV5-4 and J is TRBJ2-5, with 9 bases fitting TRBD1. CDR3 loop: CASSIPGQGGGETQYF. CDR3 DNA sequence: TGTGCCAGCAGCATACCGGGACAGGGTGGAGGAGAGACCCAGTACTTC.